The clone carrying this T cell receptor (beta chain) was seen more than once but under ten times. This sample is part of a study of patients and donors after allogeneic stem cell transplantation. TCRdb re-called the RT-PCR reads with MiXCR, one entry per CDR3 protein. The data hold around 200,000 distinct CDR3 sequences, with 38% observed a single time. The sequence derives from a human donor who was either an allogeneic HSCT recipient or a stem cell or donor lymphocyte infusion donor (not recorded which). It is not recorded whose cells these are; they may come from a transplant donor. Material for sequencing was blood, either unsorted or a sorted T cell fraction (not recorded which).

CDR3 in DNA: TGCGCCAGCAGCCAAGATTTCCGGGGTACATATAATTCACCCCTCCACTTT. This translates into CASSQDFRGTYNSPLHF. The chain joins TRBV4-3 to TRBJ1-6; D ambiguous. The germline gives CDR1 LGHNA, CDR2 YSLEER. The CDR3 length is 17 residues. The V end lost 0 bases, the J end lost 4 bases, and 13 bases lay between the germline ends.